A single sample is the source of the 27 T cell receptor beta chains below, sequenced in a study of cytomegalovirus exposure and HLA in healthy donors. Primers included in the PCR were 60 Vbeta and 13 Jbeta primers. Clones were read by immunoSEQ multiplex PCR, and TCRdb kept only the in-frame ones, dropping some. This table has 90,000 to 100,000 clones, about 81% appearing once. The sample consisted of PBMCs. The receptor source for this set is a man aged 35 to 55 in good health and CMV-seronegative.

This clone appeared once. The V call is TRBV7-9, the J call TRBJ2-7; possibly TRBD1 for D (5 bases). V was trimmed by 5 bases and J by 4 bases, leaving 9 bases between them. The CDR3 covers 12 residues. Germline V gene lookup returns CDR1 SEHNR and CDR2 FQNEAQ (reference sequence). For the CDR3, the DNA is TGTGCCAGCAGCATGCAGGGTTACGAGCAGTACTTC. Residues: CASSMQGYEQYF.

The V and J genes are TRBV27 and TRBJ1-1; the match to TRBD1 covers 7 bases. CDR3 length: 16 residues. Germline-derived CDR1 and CDR2 are MNHEY and SMNVEV (reference sequence). With 4 bases clipped from V and 1 base from J, the junction kept 9 bases outside the gene matches. Here the CDR3 DNA reads TGTGCCAGCAGTTCGTTATCCGGGACAGCGAACACTGAAGCTTTCTTT. Translating gives CASSSLSGTANTEAFF.

This clone was seen only once. Here the CDR3 DNA reads TGTGCCAGCGGACAGGGTTTTTTCTACGAGCAGTACTTC. Its translation is CASGQGFFYEQYF. The chain combines TRBV5-8 with TRBJ2-7; 8 nucleotides match TRBD1. The CDR3 totals 13 residues. With 7 bases clipped from V and 3 bases from J, the junction kept 6 bases outside the gene matches. Germline V lookup: CDR1 SGHTS, CDR2 YDEGEE.

This clone was found a few times. CDR3 DNA sequence: TGTGCTAGTGGCTTCACAGGGGTGCGGCAGCCCCAGCATTTT. Translation gives CASGFTGVRQPQHF. The gene calls are TRBV12-5 and TRBJ1-5, with TRBD1 matching over 7 bases. The length of the CDR3 is 14 residues. The J segment lost 7 bases and the V segment lost 6 bases, leaving 9 bases of the junction unmatched. From germline, CDR1 is LGHNT and CDR2 FRNRAP.

The V call is TRBV6-1, the J call TRBJ1-3, with TRBD1 matching over 7 bases. This CDR3 has 16 amino acids. The trim removed 6 bases at V and 0 bases at J, leaving 8 bases unmatched. Germline V gene lookup returns CDR1 MNHNS and CDR2 SASEGT. CDR3: CASREQQGSSGNTIYF. CDR3 DNA sequence: TGTGCCAGCAGAGAACAACAGGGGAGCTCTGGAAACACCATATATTTT.

J is TRBJ2-1 and V is TRBV18, with 9 bases lining up with TRBD2. The V and J ends lost 3 bases and 4 bases, in that order; junction bases with no gene match: 7. Germline loops: CDR1 KGHSH, CDR2 LQKENI. The CDR3 has 16 amino acids. The CDR3 is CASSPRGGATYNEQFF. The CDR3 DNA is TGTGCCAGCTCACCCCGCGGGGGGGCAACATACAATGAGCAGTTCTTC.

The chain uses TRBV6-1 and TRBJ2-7; perhaps TRBD1 as D (5 bases). This CDR3 has 14 residues. Trimming shortened V by 4 bases and J by 2 bases, and 12 bases separated the two germline ends. CDR1 and CDR2 from the germline V gene are MNHNS and SASEGT. The CDR3 DNA sequence: TGTGCCAGCAGTGGACAGTCCTCACCCTACGAGCAGTACTTC. Translating gives CASSGQSSPYEQYF.

The rearrangement joins TRBV5-1 to TRBJ2-7; 12 nucleotides align to TRBD1. CDR1 and CDR2 (germline): SGHRS, YFSETQ. The trim removed 3 bases at V and 5 bases at J, leaving 6 bases unmatched. There are 15 residues in the CDR3. Here the CDR3 DNA reads TGCGCCAGCAGCTCCGCCGGGACAGGGGGCAACGAGCAGTACTTC. It translates to CASSSAGTGGNEQYF.

The rearrangement joins TRBV27 to TRBJ1-2, with 9 bases fitting TRBD1. With V trimmed by 6 bases and J by 4 bases, 6 bases remained unmatched. The CDR3 loop spans 14 amino acids. CDR1 and CDR2 from the germline V gene are MNHEY and SMNVEV (reference sequence). This CDR3 reads CASRTSTGGYGYTF. The CDR3 DNA reads TGTGCCAGCAGAACCTCGACAGGGGGCTATGGCTACACCTTC.

The V gene is TRBV2, the J gene TRBJ2-5; D is perhaps TRBD2 (6 bases). The CDR3 extends over 15 amino acids. Between the trimmed V and J ends, which lost 4 bases and 1 base, there was a span of 13 bases. Germline V gives CDR1 SNHLY, CDR2 FYNNEI. CDR3 sequence reads: CASSGGGDLQETQYF. The CDR3 region has the DNA TGTGCCAGCAGTGGGGGCGGGGACCTCCAAGAGACCCAGTACTTC.

This clone showed up just once. The chain joins TRBV11-1 to TRBJ2-5, with D possibly being TRBD2 (6 bases). Trimming took off 5 bases at V and 2 bases at J, with 12 bases between the two ends. The length of the CDR3 is 14 residues. Germline V lookup: CDR1 SGHAT, CDR2 FQDESV (reference sequence). For the CDR3, the DNA is TGTGCCAGCAGCCGACATGGGGGGCAAGAGACCCAGTACTTC. Amino acids: CASSRHGGQETQYF.

CDR3 protein: CASSLTGGRRTGELFF. In DNA form, the CDR3 reads TGTGCCAGCAGCTTGACAGGGGGTCGTCGCACCGGGGAGCTGTTTTTT. V is TRBV5-4 and J is TRBJ2-2; 8 bases map to TRBD1. From germline, CDR1 is SGHNT and CDR2 YYREEE (reference sequence). CDR3 length: 16 residues. With V trimmed by 1 base and J by 4 bases, 6 bases remained unmatched.

The chain links TRBV28 to TRBJ1-1, with D possibly matching TRBD1 (5 bases). With 5 bases removed from V and 4 bases from J, the gap between germline ends came to 23 bases. The CDR3 spans 17 residues. CDR1 is MDHEN and CDR2 is SYDVKM in the germline V gene. DNA for the CDR3: TGTGCCAGCAGTGTCAATAGGTGGGGGGAACTGATCACTGAAGCTTTCTTT. It yields the protein CASSVNRWGELITEAFF.

V and J are TRBV14 and TRBJ2-1, with TRBD1 matching 10 bases. V lost 0 bases, J lost 5 bases, and 7 bases stayed unmatched. The CDR3 has 17 amino acids. Germline-derived CDR1 and CDR2 are SGHDN and FVKESK. The CDR3 nucleotides read TGTGCCAGCAGCCAAGATAGGTGGGACAGGGGAGACAATGAGCAGTTCTTC. Translation: CASSQDRWDRGDNEQFF.

This clone has a handful of counts. The V gene is TRBV6-1, the J gene TRBJ2-1; 8 positions match TRBD2. Trimming cost V 2 bases and J 8 bases; bases outside gene matches: 8. Germline CDR1 and CDR2: MNHNS and SASEGT. The length of the CDR3 is 15 residues. CDR3 bases: TGTGCCAGCAGTGAACGGCGGGGGGCAGGGGATGAGCAGTTCTTC. Its translation: CASSERRGAGDEQFF.

The chain has TRBV5-6 and TRBJ1-2, with D maybe TRBD1 (5 bases). This CDR3 region has 11 residues. CDR1 and CDR2 from the germline V gene are SGHDT and YYEEEE. Trimming removed 4 bases from V and 7 bases from J, with 8 bases in between. As DNA, the CDR3 is TGTGCCAGCAGCGTGGGGCCTGGCTACACCTTC. It encodes CASSVGPGYTF.

V usage is TRBV27 and J usage is TRBJ2-7, with D possibly being TRBD2 (5 bases). This CDR3 comprises 13 residues. V was cut by 6 bases and J by 3 bases, with 12 bases left in between. Germline CDR1 is MNHEY and CDR2 is SMNVEV (reference sequence). CDR3 loop: CASSPGSNYEQYF. CDR3 bases: TGTGCCAGCAGCCCGGGGAGTAACTACGAGCAGTACTTC.

This sequence joins TRBV4-1 and TRBJ1-4; 9 positions agree with TRBD1. CDR1 is MGHRA, CDR2 YSYEKL, per germline. The CDR3 length is 16 residues. V gave up 1 base and J gave up 6 bases; unmatched junction bases: 6. CDR3 amino acids: CASSQVVTGGYEKLFF. For the CDR3, the DNA is TGCGCCAGCAGCCAAGTGGTGACAGGGGGGTATGAAAAACTGTTTTTT.

The V gene is TRBV9, the J gene TRBJ1-2; TRBD1 matches at 10 bases. Per the germline V gene, CDR1 is SGDLS and CDR2 is YYNGEE. The V and J ends lost 3 bases and 3 bases, in that order; junction bases with no gene match: 5. The CDR3 loop spans 15 amino acids. Written as DNA, the CDR3 is TGTGCCAGCAGCGATAGGACAGGGGGTCACTATGGCTACACCTTC. Translating it yields CASSDRTGGHYGYTF.

The V and J genes are TRBV27 and TRBJ2-7, with D possibly matching TRBD1 (6 bases). This CDR3 spans 16 amino acids. Germline values: CDR1 MNHEY, CDR2 SMNVEV (reference sequence). Trimming removed 5 bases at V and 2 bases at J, with 19 bases between. The CDR3 reads CASSPRQVGTTYEQYF. The DNA for the CDR3 is TGTGCCAGCAGTCCCCGACAGGTAGGGACCACCTACGAGCAGTACTTC.

The rearrangement links TRBV6-1 to TRBJ2-7, with 7 bases aligning to TRBD1. V lost 6 bases to trimming and J lost 2 bases; unmatched junction nucleotides: 7. The CDR3 runs 14 residues. Germline CDR1 reads MNHNS; CDR2 reads SASEGT. The CDR3 is CASSAGGTTYEQYF. Written as DNA, the CDR3 is TGTGCCAGCAGCGCAGGGGGAACCACCTACGAGCAGTACTTC.

The genes are TRBV6-6 and TRBJ1-2; the match to TRBD1 covers 7 bases. Looked up from germline, CDR1 is MNHNY and CDR2 is SVGAGI (reference sequence). The V and J ends lost 6 bases and 2 bases, in that order; junction bases with no gene match: 6. The CDR3 extends over 14 amino acids. CDR3 DNA: TGTGCCAGCAGCAAGGGACAGCCAAACTATGGCTACACCTTC. Residues: CASSKGQPNYGYTF.

This sequence joins TRBV4-1 and TRBJ2-3, with 15 positions matching TRBD2. This CDR3 region has 21 residues. Germline-derived CDR1 and CDR2 are MGHRA and YSYEKL. Losses at the gene ends were 0 bases for V and 0 bases for J; bases not matched to a gene: 10. CDR3: CASSQDLFFGLAGGSTDTQYF. The CDR3 bases are TGCGCCAGCAGCCAAGATTTATTTTTCGGACTAGCGGGGGGGAGCACAGATACGCAGTATTTT.

The rearrangement links TRBV6-6 to TRBJ2-1, with a tentative D call TRBD1 (6 bases). The CDR3 has 14 amino acids. From germline, CDR1 is MNHNY and CDR2 SVGAGI (reference sequence). The V and J ends lost 8 bases and 2 bases respectively, with 13 bases between them. The CDR3, as DNA: TGTGCCAGCCAACAGGGCACGGCCTACAATGAGCAGTTCTTC. Its translation: CASQQGTAYNEQFF.

In its sample, this clone was seen a few times. The chain employs TRBV28 and TRBJ1-5; 11 nucleotides align to TRBD1. The CDR3 contains 14 residues. The V segment lost 6 bases and the J segment 5 bases; nucleotides outside the gene matches: 3. Germline values: CDR1 MDHEN, CDR2 SYDVKM. The CDR3 nucleotides read TGTGCCAGCAGGGGGACAGGGGGTTATCAGCCCCAGCATTTT. This sequence encodes CASRGTGGYQPQHF. Variable domain in full (rest from reference TRBV28 and TRBJ1-5): DVKVTQSSRYLVKRTGEKVFLECVQDMDHENMFWYRQDPGLGLRLIYFSYDVKMKEKGDIPEGYSVSREKKERFSLILESASTNQTSMYLCASRGTGGYQPQHFGDGTRLSIL.

This clone was found a few times. A junction end diverges from the germline sequence, so it may reflect a read error. This rearrangement joins TRBV7-9 to TRBJ1-5; tentative D call: TRBD1 (5 bases). CDR1 SEHNR and CDR2 FQNEAQ come from the germline V gene (reference sequence). This CDR3 has 15 residues. CDR3 DNA sequence: TGTTCCAGCAGCTTAGACGTTAGGGGAAATCAGCCCCAGCATTTT. Its protein is CSSSLDVRGNQPQHF.

The rearrangement joins TRBV28 to TRBJ2-5; 10 nucleotides align to TRBD1. Per germline, CDR1 MDHEN and CDR2 SYDVKM. The CDR3 has 15 residues. J gave up 2 bases and V 6 bases, and 6 bases lay outside the gene matches. The CDR3 region is CASRQGQGRQETQYF. In DNA form, the CDR3 reads TGTGCCAGCAGACAGGGACAGGGGAGGCAAGAGACCCAGTACTTC. Combining the CDR3 with reference TRBV28 and TRBJ2-5 gives the whole variable domain DVKVTQSSRYLVKRTGEKVFLECVQDMDHENMFWYRQDPGLGLRLIYFSYDVKMKEKGDIPEGYSVSREKKERFSLILESASTNQTSMYLCASRQGQGRQETQYFGPGTRLLVL.